Sequencing of this TCR beta chain was carried out in a study of T-cell memory formation after mild COVID-19. As for the study in general: Across donors, TCR clusters were largely donor specific. Findings and caveats of the study: A subset of responding clones appeared in pre-infection memory, suggesting cross-reactive memory joined. Whereas later expanders leaned CD4+, clones contracting day 15 to 85 showed a balanced CD4/CD8 makeup.

This CDR3 has 14 amino acids. CDR1 and CDR2 (germline): LNHDA, SQIVND (reference sequence). V shed 10 bases and J shed 0 bases, with 16 bases lying between them. The table lists this clonotype with a few counts. Its target is unknown. Each CDR3 protein is one row after TCRdb ran MiXCR on the 5' RACE reads. The table records 200,000 to 250,000 distinct CDR3 sequences, approximately 10% of them present only once. Sequenced: PBMCs or a T cell subset sorted from them (not recorded which). The J gene is TRBJ2-7, the V gene TRBV19; D is possibly TRBD2 (5 bases). This clonotype was obtained from a man aged 18 to 29 who had mild COVID-19 (a few samples of this study predate the infection). Cell type and time point are not known. CDR3: CATSHRDPSYEQYF. The CDR3 DNA follows: TGTGCCACAAGCCACCGGGATCCCTCCTACGAGCAGTACTTC.